Listed here is a single T cell receptor (beta chain). What it binds is unknown. PCR involved 60 Vbeta and 13 Jbeta primers. The authors' processing: A later analysis tallied 65 million to 85 million unique TCR beta chains, about 11 million of them shared. Clones were sequenced by immunoSEQ multiplex PCR, and TCRdb holds only the in-frame ones, with some missing. That table furnishes V, J and clone size, whereas the DNA furnished D and trimming. The sample holds around 140,000 clones, around 73% seen once. The sample is drawn from a study of cytomegalovirus exposure and HLA in healthy donors. On the study more broadly: From HLA-typed donors, an early data release held about 85 million unique TCRs.

Study outcomes and limitations: Most TCR sequences showed up rarely, but some public TCRs showed up in many donors. Among the sequence variants, a highly shared cluster was likely an artifact of sequencing.

The CDR3 is 17 amino acids. The germline gives CDR1 SGDLS, CDR2 YYNGEE. The ends lost 0 bases at V and 2 bases at J; junction bases unmatched: 4. The source material was PBMCs. The chain employs TRBV9 and TRBJ2-5; 13 bases fit TRBD2. This TCR was recovered from a female donor in good health and CMV-seronegative. Here the CDR3 reads CASSVATSGGGQETQYF. CDR3 DNA: TGTGCCAGCAGCGTAGCTACTAGCGGGGGGGGACAAGAGACCCAGTACTTC.